The 25 T cell receptor beta chains presented below share a single source sample, sequenced in a study of blood T cell repertoires in COVID-19. Clones were sequenced by immunoSEQ multiplex PCR, and TCRdb holds only the in-frame ones, with some missing. The table lists approximately 270,000 clones, roughly nine tenths of them singletons. Sequences were obtained from PBMCs or T cells enriched from blood (not recorded which). These receptors all stem from a human donor in a cohort exposed to, infected with or recovered from COVID-19 (not recorded which). The donor label of this sample is uncertain.

This clone has just one count. The gene calls are TRBV4-3 and TRBJ2-4, with 11 bases matching TRBD2. Germline assignment: CDR1 LGHNA and CDR2 YSLEER. Trimming removed 0 bases from V and 2 bases from J; junction bases left unmatched: 15. The CDR3 runs 21 residues. The DNA for the CDR3 is TGCGCCAGCAGCCAAGATGTCGGACGTAGCGGGGGGGCTAAAACCAAAAACATTCAGTACTTC. This gives the protein CASSQDVGRSGGAKTKNIQYF.

The chain is built from TRBV5-1 and TRBJ2-3; 11 nucleotides agree with TRBD2. Per the germline V gene, CDR1 is SGHRS and CDR2 is YFSETQ. This CDR3 comprises 16 residues. With V trimmed by 0 bases and J by 1 base, 1 base remained unmatched. Here the CDR3 reads CASSLGSGGGTDTQYF. CDR3 coding DNA: TGCGCCAGCAGCTTGGGTAGCGGGGGGGGCACAGATACGCAGTATTTT.

This clone is a singleton in its sample. The rearrangement uses TRBV7-9 and TRBJ1-1; D is possibly TRBD1 (5 bases). CDR3 length: 14 residues. The ends were cut back, 6 bases at V and 1 base at J, with 12 bases in the middle. Germline values: CDR1 SEHNR, CDR2 FQNEAQ (reference sequence). CDR3 bases: TGTGCCAGCAGGATCGGGGGGAAGAACACTGAAGCTTTCTTT. Translated: CASRIGGKNTEAFF. Based on the CDR3 plus reference TRBV7-9 and TRBJ1-1, the full variable domain is DTGVSQNPRHKITKRGQNVTFRCDPISEHNRLYWYRQTLGQGPEFLTYFQNEAQLEKSRLLSDRFSAERPKGSFSTLEIQRTEQGDSAMYLCASRIGGKNTEAFFGQGTRLTVV.

V is TRBV3-1 (or the pseudogene TRBV3-2) and J is TRBJ2-7, with D unclear. CDR3 length equals 12 residues. The ends were cut back, 1 base at V and 4 bases at J, with 5 bases in the middle. Germline assignment: CDR1 LGHDT and CDR2 YNNKEL (reference sequence). This CDR3 is CASSQVLYEQYF. The CDR3 nucleotides read TGTGCCAGCAGCCAAGTTCTATACGAGCAGTACTTC.

The chain joins TRBV6-6 to TRBJ1-2; D call uncertain. The CDR3 has 14 amino acids. V lost 7 bases and J lost 4, with 16 bases in between. Germline-derived CDR1 and CDR2 are MNHNY and SVGAGI (reference sequence). The CDR3 loop is CASTQLGGSYGYTF. The CDR3 region has the DNA TGTGCCAGCACCCAACTGGGCGGGTCCTATGGCTACACCTTC.

The chain has TRBV2 and TRBJ2-4, with TRBD1 identical over 8 bases. The ends lost 6 bases at V and 10 bases at J; junction bases unmatched: 11. Germline lookup yields CDR1 SNHLY and CDR2 FYNNEI. The CDR3 contains 14 residues. This chain's CDR3 is CASRLGQGALIQYF. The CDR3 bases are TGTGCCAGCAGACTAGGACAGGGAGCCCTAATTCAGTACTTC.

The CDR3 nucleotides read TGTGCCAGCAACGTAGGGGGGGGACCCACAGATACGCAGTATTTT. It yields the protein CASNVGGGPTDTQYF. The J gene is TRBJ2-3, the V gene TRBV2, with a possible D match to TRBD2 (7 bases). Germline values: CDR1 SNHLY, CDR2 FYNNEI. V dropped 7 bases and J dropped 2 bases, with 16 bases sitting between them. This CDR3 contains 15 residues.

The rearrangement uses TRBV23-1 and TRBJ2-7, with 11 bases identical to TRBD2. TRBV23-1 is given ORF status, its function remaining uncertain. The CDR3 is 15 amino acids. J was trimmed by 5 bases and V by 4 bases; bases with no gene match: 7. The CDR3 protein is CASSPLAGGTHEQYF. In DNA form, the CDR3 reads TGCGCCAGCAGTCCGCTAGCGGGGGGAACCCACGAGCAGTACTTC.

V and J are TRBV7-2 and TRBJ2-1; 9 positions match TRBD2. V dropped 5 bases and J dropped 8; count of bases not matched to a gene: 19. The CDR3 sequence is 18 residues long. The germline gives CDR1 SGHTA, CDR2 FQGNSA. The CDR3 region is CASSRPLAGTRTTDEQFF. DNA of the CDR3: TGTGCCAGCAGCCGCCCCCTAGCGGGGACCCGGACCACGGATGAGCAGTTCTTC.

The chain uses TRBV24-1 and TRBJ2-2, with D possibly being TRBD1 (5 bases). From germline, CDR1 is KGHDR and CDR2 SFDVKD. The CDR3 consists of 15 residues. The V and J ends lost 4 bases and 5 bases respectively, with 13 bases between them. CDR3 coding DNA: TGTGCCACCAGTGACCCACCCCCAGGGACCGGGGAGCTGTTTTTT. Residues: CATSDPPPGTGELFF.

This sequence joins TRBV18 and TRBJ2-7; tentatively, D is TRBD1 (6 bases). The CDR3 runs to 13 residues. Trimming shortened V by 3 bases and J by 3 bases, and 9 bases separated the two germline ends. Germline V CDR1 and CDR2: KGHSH, LQKENI. The CDR3: CASSPLGGYEQYF. CDR3 bases: TGTGCCAGCTCACCGTTAGGGGGCTACGAGCAGTACTTC. The variable domain in full, with the rest retrieved from reference TRBV18 and TRBJ2-7, is NAGVMQNPRHLVRRRGQEARLRCSPMKGHSHVYWYRQLPEEGLKFMVYLQKENIIDESGMPKERFSAEFPKEGPSILRIQQVVRGDSAAYFCASSPLGGYEQYFGPGTRLTVT.

The chain employs TRBV5-4 and TRBJ2-7, with TRBD2 as a possible D gene (7 bases). This CDR3 comprises 15 residues. V was shortened by 5 bases and J by 5 bases, with 20 bases between the two germline ends. CDR1 and CDR2 from the germline V gene are SGHNT and YYREEE (reference sequence). The CDR3 DNA sequence: TGTGCCAGCAGTGGGGGCACGGAGGGGAGGGACGAGCAGTACTTC. As protein: CASSGGTEGRDEQYF.

The V and J genes are TRBV27 and TRBJ1-1; D is undetermined. With 5 bases removed from V and 1 base from J, the gap between germline ends came to 8 bases. This CDR3 spans 13 amino acids. CDR1 is MNHEY, CDR2 SMNVEV, per germline (reference sequence). Here the CDR3 reads CASSMSGNTEAFF. The CDR3 nucleotides read TGTGCCAGCAGTATGTCAGGGAACACTGAAGCTTTCTTT.

This clone was found a few times. The rearrangement links TRBV2 to TRBJ1-6, with 8 bases fitting TRBD1. The germline V gene encodes CDR1 SNHLY and CDR2 FYNNEI. The junction had 10 bases not matched to a gene; V was cut back by 8 bases and J by 10 bases. The CDR3 has 14 residues. CDR3 DNA sequence: TGTGCCAGCTACCGGAGGACAGGGCACTCACCCCTCCACTTT. It yields the protein CASYRRTGHSPLHF.

The rearrangement links TRBV6-2 or TRBV6-3 to TRBJ2-1, with 9 positions matching TRBD2. The J segment lost 6 bases and the V segment lost 5 bases, leaving 11 bases of the junction unmatched. The CDR3 runs 16 residues. Germline-derived CDR1 and CDR2 are MNHEY and SVGEGT. CDR3 coding DNA: TGTGCCAGCAGTCGCCGGGGAGCGGGGGGCCCCAATGAGCAGTTCTTC. Translation: CASSRRGAGGPNEQFF.

The CDR3 DNA follows: TGTGCCAGCAGCCCATTACCAACTATTTCTGGCTACACCTTC. Amino acid sequence: CASSPLPTISGYTF. The chain carries TRBV7-9 and TRBJ1-2; D gene ambiguous. Trimming took off 5 bases at V and 7 bases at J, with 17 bases between the two ends. The CDR3 runs to 14 residues. CDR1 and CDR2 from the germline V gene are SEHNR and FQNEAQ (reference sequence).

The chain uses TRBV14 and TRBJ2-5; 8 bases fit TRBD2. V shed 4 bases and J 5 bases; nucleotides not matched to a gene: 6. Germline V CDR1 and CDR2: SGHDN, FVKESK. The CDR3 spans 14 residues. The CDR3 DNA is TGTGCCAGCAGCCGCGGGACTAGAAGCGAGACCCAGTACTTC. Translated: CASSRGTRSETQYF.

V is TRBV11-1 and J is TRBJ1-1; D remains ambiguous. V was shortened by 1 base and J by 5 bases, with 14 bases between the two germline ends. The CDR3 is made up of 15 amino acids. CDR1 and CDR2 from the germline V gene are SGHAT and FQDESV (reference sequence). CDR3 region: CASSLGWTRGTEAFF. The CDR3 bases are TGTGCCAGCAGCTTAGGGTGGACGCGAGGGACTGAAGCTTTCTTT.

The chain has TRBV6-2 or TRBV6-3 and TRBJ2-1; 8 bases align to TRBD2. This CDR3 spans 13 amino acids. Germline trimming cut 5 bases from V and 11 bases from J; bases unmatched to any gene: 8. Germline values: CDR1 MNHEY, CDR2 SVGEGT. This CDR3 reads CASSGLARIKQFF. The CDR3 region has the DNA TGTGCCAGCAGTGGACTAGCACGGATTAAGCAGTTCTTC.

The rearrangement joins TRBV5-8 to TRBJ2-1, with 9 bases identical to TRBD2. CDR1 is SGHTS, CDR2 YDEGEE, per germline. This CDR3 has 15 amino acids. V lost 0 bases, J lost 5 bases, and 3 bases stayed unmatched. The CDR3, as DNA: TGTGCCAGCAGCTTGGAAGCGGGGGGTAACAATGAGCAGTTCTTC. Translating it yields CASSLEAGGNNEQFF.

V gene TRBV5-1 combines with J gene TRBJ1-2; no clear D. The CDR3 covers 14 residues. The V gene lost 2 bases and the J gene lost 7 bases, with 15 bases spanning the gap. Germline V gene data show CDR1 as SGHRS and CDR2 as YFSETQ. CDR3 coding DNA: TGCGCCAGCAGCTTCGTCTATCGGGATTGTGGCTACACCTTC. This gives the protein CASSFVYRDCGYTF.

CDR3 nucleotide sequence: TGTGCCAGCAGTGATCAGAGGGCAGGCGGCGGGATGGAAGGCTACACCTTC. Amino acid sequence: CASSDQRAGGGMEGYTF. This chain uses TRBV2 with TRBJ1-2; D gene uncertain. Germline CDR1 reads SNHLY; CDR2 reads FYNNEI. The CDR3 runs 17 residues. Trimming pared 3 bases from V and 8 bases from J, leaving 25 bases between.

The V and J genes are TRBV19 and TRBJ2-6; TRBD1 is a possible D gene (5 bases). This CDR3 comprises 17 residues. The germline V and J ends were trimmed by 5 bases and 4 bases, with 18 bases remaining between them. CDR1 is LNHDA, CDR2 SQIVND, per germline (reference sequence). For the CDR3, the DNA is TGTGCCAGTAGTGTTGACAGTCCTGTCAGGGGGGCCAACGTCCTGACTTTC. This gives the protein CASSVDSPVRGANVLTF. Supplemented by reference TRBV19 and TRBJ2-6, the full variable domain reads DGGITQSPKYLFRKEGQNVTLSCEQNLNHDAMYWYRQDPGQGLRLIYYSQIVNDFQKGDIAEGYSVSREKKESFPLTVTSAQKNPTAFYLCASSVDSPVRGANVLTFGAGSRLTVL.

J is TRBJ1-1 and V is TRBV6-5; tentative D call: TRBD1 (5 bases). The germline V gene has CDR1 MNHEY and CDR2 SVGAGI. The CDR3 has 14 residues. V lost 0 bases to trimming and J lost 10 bases, with 15 bases between them. The CDR3 spells CASSYSATALVAFF. The CDR3 bases are TGTGCCAGCAGTTACTCGGCGACAGCCCTGGTAGCTTTCTTT.

The DNA of the CDR3 is TGTGCCAGCAGCGAGCGGCCCTTTAGCACAGATACGCAGTATTTT. The encoded protein is CASSERPFSTDTQYF. This chain joins TRBV11-1 and TRBJ2-3, with D possibly TRBD2 on 5 matching bases. Per the germline V gene, CDR1 is SGHAT and CDR2 is FQDESV (reference sequence). V was clipped by 5 bases and J by 0 bases, with 12 bases between them. The CDR3 covers 15 residues.